The 4 T cell receptor beta chains given below trace back to one sample, sequenced in a study of long-term antiretroviral therapy in people with HIV. The assay, immunoSEQ v3.0, was run at survey level. The method was immunoSEQ multiplex PCR; TCRdb's version includes in-frame clones alone and lacks a portion of them. The sample lists tens of thousands of clones, roughly three quarters occurring once. The material sequenced was unsorted PBMCs, taken 1.1 years before starting antiretroviral therapy. The receptor source for this set is a woman in her thirties or forties with HIV.

V and J are TRBV19 and TRBJ2-7, with TRBD2 matching 14 bases. Germline CDR1 reads LNHDA; CDR2 reads SQIVND (reference sequence). V dropped 5 bases and J dropped 0; count of bases not matched to a gene: 3. The CDR3 has 16 residues. CDR3 DNA sequence: TGTGCCAGTAGTCCGGGACTAGCGGGGGACTCCTACGAGCAGTACTTC. This translates into CASSPGLAGDSYEQYF.

The chain recombines TRBV2 with TRBJ1-1; 8 bases are a match to TRBD1. The germline V gene has CDR1 SNHLY and CDR2 FYNNEI. V was pared by 8 bases and J by 3 bases, with 8 bases of the junction left unmatched. The length of the CDR3 is 14 residues. The CDR3, as DNA: TGTGCCAGCTCGTATATACAGGGGGACACTGAAGCTTTCTTT. Translated, it gives CASSYIQGDTEAFF.

The rearrangement links TRBV29-1 to TRBJ2-5, with D maybe TRBD1 (6 bases). Germline CDR1 is SQVTM and CDR2 is ANQGSEA. The V end was cut by 5 bases, the J end by 5 bases, with 18 bases between. The CDR3 has 14 residues. The CDR3 region is CSVFNSGAEETQYF. CDR3 bases: TGCAGCGTTTTCAATTCAGGGGCGGAGGAGACCCAGTACTTC.

This clone ranks as medium-sized. The CDR3 loop reads CASSEQGYSNQPQHF. In DNA, the CDR3 is TGTGCCAGCAGTGAACAGGGATATAGCAATCAGCCCCAGCATTTT. The chain carries TRBV27 and TRBJ1-5; possibly TRBD1 for D (6 bases). Per the germline V gene, CDR1 is MNHEY and CDR2 is SMNVEV (reference sequence). The germline V and J ends were trimmed by 5 bases and 0 bases, with 11 bases remaining between them. This CDR3 region has 15 residues.